This TCR beta chain originates from a study of PD-1 blockade in classical Hodgkin lymphoma. On this clone itself: Its antigen is not known.

Only in-frame clones appear in the TCRdb table, and some are missing; sequencing was by immunoSEQ multiplex PCR. The profile shows 20,000 to 25,000 clones, approximately 90% of them singletons. Study results and limitations: Healthy donors reportedly exceeded newly diagnosed patients in baseline TCR diversity.

Specified time point: newly diagnosed, previously untreated cHL patient sample. Negative selection with magnetic separation was used to purify CD4+ T cells from thawed PBMCs. Germline assignment: CDR1 SEHNR and CDR2 FQNEAQ (reference sequence). V was clipped by 5 bases and J by 3 bases, with 13 bases between them. The CDR3 sequence is 15 residues long. The clonotype originates from a human donor with classical Hodgkin lymphoma. Sequenced material: CD4+ T cells from blood. This chain links TRBV7-9 with TRBJ1-4, with D possibly matching TRBD1 (6 bases). The CDR3 nucleotides are TGTGCCAGCAGCCTCGGACAGACGCCTAATGAAAAACTGTTTTTT. It translates to CASSLGQTPNEKLFF.